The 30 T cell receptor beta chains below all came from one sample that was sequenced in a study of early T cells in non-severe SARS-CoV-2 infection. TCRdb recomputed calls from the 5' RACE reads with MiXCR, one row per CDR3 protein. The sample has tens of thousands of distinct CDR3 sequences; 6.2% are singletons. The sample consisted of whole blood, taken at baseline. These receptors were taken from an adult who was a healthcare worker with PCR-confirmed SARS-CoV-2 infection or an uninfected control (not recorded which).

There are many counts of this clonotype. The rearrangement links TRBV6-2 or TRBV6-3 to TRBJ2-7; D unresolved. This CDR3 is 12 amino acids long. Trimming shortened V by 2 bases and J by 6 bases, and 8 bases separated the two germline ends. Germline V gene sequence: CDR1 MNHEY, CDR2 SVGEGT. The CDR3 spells CASSYESIEQYF. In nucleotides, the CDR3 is TGTGCCAGCAGTTACGAGTCGATCGAGCAGTACTTC.

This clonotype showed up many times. DNA for the CDR3: TGTGCCAGTAGTATCACCCCGGGCGGGAACTATGGCTACACCTTC. This gives the protein CASSITPGGNYGYTF. The chain combines TRBV19 with TRBJ1-2; D is unresolved. Germline CDR1 reads LNHDA; CDR2 reads SQIVND (reference sequence). V was clipped by 3 bases and J by 2 bases, with 13 bases between them. The CDR3 sequence is 15 residues long.

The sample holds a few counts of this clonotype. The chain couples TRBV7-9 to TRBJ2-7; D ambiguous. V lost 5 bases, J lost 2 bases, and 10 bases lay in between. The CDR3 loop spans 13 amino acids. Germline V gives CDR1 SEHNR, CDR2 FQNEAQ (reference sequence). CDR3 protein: CASSHSGPYEQYF. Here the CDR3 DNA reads TGTGCCAGCAGCCATTCGGGCCCCTACGAGCAGTACTTC.

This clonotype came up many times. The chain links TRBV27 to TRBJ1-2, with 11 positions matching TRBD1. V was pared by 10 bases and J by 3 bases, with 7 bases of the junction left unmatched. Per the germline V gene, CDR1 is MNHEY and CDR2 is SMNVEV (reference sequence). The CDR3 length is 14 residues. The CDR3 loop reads CATSGTGGDYGYTF. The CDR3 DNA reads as TGTGCCACCTCCGGGACAGGGGGGGACTATGGCTACACCTTC.

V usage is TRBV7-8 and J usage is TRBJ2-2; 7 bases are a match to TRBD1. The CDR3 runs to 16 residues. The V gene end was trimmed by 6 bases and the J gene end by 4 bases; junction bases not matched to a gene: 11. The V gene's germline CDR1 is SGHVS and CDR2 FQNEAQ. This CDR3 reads CASSLSVTGSTGELFF. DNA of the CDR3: TGTGCCAGCAGTCTATCTGTGACAGGGTCCACCGGGGAGCTGTTTTTT.

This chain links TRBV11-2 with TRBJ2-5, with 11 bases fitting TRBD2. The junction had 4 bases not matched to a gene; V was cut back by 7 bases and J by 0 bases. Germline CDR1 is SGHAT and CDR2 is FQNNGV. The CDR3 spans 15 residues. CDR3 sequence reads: CASTMTSGNQETQYF. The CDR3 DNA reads TGTGCCAGCACCATGACTAGCGGGAACCAAGAGACCCAGTACTTC.

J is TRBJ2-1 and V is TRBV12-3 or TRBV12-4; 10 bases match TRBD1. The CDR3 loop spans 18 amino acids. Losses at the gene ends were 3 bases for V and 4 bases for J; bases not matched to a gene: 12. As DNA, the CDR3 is TGTGCCAGCAGTTTTCCCTCCGACCCGGGACAGGGGTACAATGAGCAGTTCTTC. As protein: CASSFPSDPGQGYNEQFF.

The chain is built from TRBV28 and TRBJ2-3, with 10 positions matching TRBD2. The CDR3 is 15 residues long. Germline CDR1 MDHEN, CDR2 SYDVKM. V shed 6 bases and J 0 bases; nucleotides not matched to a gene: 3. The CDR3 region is CASRSSGGSTDTQYF. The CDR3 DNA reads TGTGCCAGCAGGTCTAGCGGGGGTAGCACAGATACGCAGTATTTT.

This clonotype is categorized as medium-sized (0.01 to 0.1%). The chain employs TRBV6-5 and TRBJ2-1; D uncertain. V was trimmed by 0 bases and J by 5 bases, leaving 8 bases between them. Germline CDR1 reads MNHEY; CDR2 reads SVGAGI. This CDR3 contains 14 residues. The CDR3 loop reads CASSYSGTHNEQFF. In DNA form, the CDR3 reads TGTGCCAGCAGTTACTCTGGTACTCACAATGAGCAGTTCTTC.

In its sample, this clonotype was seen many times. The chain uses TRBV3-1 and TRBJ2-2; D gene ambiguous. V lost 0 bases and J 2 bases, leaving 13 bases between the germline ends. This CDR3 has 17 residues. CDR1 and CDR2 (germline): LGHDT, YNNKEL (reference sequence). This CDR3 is CASSQEIGQFNTGELFF. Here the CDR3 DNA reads TGTGCCAGCAGCCAAGAGATTGGCCAGTTCAACACCGGGGAGCTGTTTTTT.

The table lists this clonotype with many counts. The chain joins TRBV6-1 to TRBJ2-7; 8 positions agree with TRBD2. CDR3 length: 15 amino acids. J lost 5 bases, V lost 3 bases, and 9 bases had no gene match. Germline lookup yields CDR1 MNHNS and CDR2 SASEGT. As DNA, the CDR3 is TGTGCCAGCAGTGACACCAGCGGGAGTTGGAACGAGCAGTACTTC. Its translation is CASSDTSGSWNEQYF.

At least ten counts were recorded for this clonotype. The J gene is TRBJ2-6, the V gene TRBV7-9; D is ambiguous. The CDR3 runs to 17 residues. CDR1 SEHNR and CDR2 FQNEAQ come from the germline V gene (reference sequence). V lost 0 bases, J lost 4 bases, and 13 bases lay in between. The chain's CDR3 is CASSLALMGSGANVLTF. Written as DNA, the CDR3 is TGTGCCAGCAGCTTAGCGCTAATGGGGTCCGGGGCCAACGTCCTGACTTTC.

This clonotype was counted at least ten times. The CDR3 DNA is TGTGCCAGCAGTTCCCACAGGGGGCTAGGGGGCACAGATACGCAGTATTTT. This gives the protein CASSSHRGLGGTDTQYF. The J gene is TRBJ2-3, the V gene TRBV28; TRBD1 matches 9 bases. Germline CDR1 is MDHEN and CDR2 is SYDVKM. The CDR3 is 17 residues long. After removal of 4 bases from V and 1 base from J, the junction contained 9 bases not matched to a gene.

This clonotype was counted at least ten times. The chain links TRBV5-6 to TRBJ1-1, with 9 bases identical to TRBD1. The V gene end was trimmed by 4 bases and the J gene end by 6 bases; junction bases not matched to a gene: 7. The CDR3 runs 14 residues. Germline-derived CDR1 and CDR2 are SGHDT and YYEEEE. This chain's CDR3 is CASSPEGQGSEAFF. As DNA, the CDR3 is TGTGCCAGCAGCCCTGAGGGACAGGGCTCTGAAGCTTTCTTT.

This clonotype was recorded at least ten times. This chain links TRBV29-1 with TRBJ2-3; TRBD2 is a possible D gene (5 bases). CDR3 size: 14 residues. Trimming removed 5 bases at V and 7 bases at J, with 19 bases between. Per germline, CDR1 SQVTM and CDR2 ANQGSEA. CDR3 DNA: TGCAGCGTTTTGAGGGCCTCTTTCTCGAATACGCAGTATTTT. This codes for CSVLRASFSNTQYF.

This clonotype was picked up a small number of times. The CDR3 nucleotides read TGCAGTGCTGGGGGGTCCCAAGAGACCCAGTACTTC. Encoded protein: CSAGGSQETQYF. The chain recombines TRBV20-1 with TRBJ2-5; weak D call: TRBD2 (6 bases). Trimming pared 5 bases from V and 1 base from J, leaving 8 bases between. CDR3 size: 12 residues. Germline V CDR1 and CDR2: DFQATT, SNEGSKA (reference sequence).

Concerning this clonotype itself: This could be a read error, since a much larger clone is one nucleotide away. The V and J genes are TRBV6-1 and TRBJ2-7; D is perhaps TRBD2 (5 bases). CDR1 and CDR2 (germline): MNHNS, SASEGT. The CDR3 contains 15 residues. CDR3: CASSEPGHSAYEQHF. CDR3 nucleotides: TGTGCCAGCAGTGAACCCGGCCATAGCGCCTACGAGCAGCACTTC.

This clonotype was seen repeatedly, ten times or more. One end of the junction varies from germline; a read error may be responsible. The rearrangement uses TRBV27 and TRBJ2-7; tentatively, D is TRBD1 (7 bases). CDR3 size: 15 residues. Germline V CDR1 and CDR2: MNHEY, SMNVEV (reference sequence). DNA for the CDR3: TGTGCCAGCCGTTTGGCCCAGGGGGGTTCCTACGAGCAGTACTTC. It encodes CASRLAQGGSYEQYF.

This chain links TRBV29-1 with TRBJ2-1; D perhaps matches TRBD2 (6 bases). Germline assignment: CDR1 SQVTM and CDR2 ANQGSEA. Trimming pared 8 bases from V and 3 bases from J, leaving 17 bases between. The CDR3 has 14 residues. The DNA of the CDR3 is TGCAGCTTCTCGTTCAGCGGGCACTACAATGAGCAGTTCTTC. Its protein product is CSFSFSGHYNEQFF.

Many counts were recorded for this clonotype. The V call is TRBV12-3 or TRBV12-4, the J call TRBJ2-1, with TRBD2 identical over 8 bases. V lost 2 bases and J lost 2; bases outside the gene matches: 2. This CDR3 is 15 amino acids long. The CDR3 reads CASSLSGSTYNEQFF. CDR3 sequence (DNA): TGTGCCAGCAGTTTAAGCGGGAGTACCTACAATGAGCAGTTCTTC.

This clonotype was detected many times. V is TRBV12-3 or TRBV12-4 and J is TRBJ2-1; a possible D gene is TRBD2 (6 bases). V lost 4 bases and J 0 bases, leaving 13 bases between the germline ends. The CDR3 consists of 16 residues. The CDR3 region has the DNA TGTGCCAGCAGTTGGGGGGTAGTCCCCTCCTACAATGAGCAGTTCTTC. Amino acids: CASSWGVVPSYNEQFF.

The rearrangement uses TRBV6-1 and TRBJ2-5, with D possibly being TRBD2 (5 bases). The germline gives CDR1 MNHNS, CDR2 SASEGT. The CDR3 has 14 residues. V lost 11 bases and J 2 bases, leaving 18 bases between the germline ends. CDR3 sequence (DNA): TGTGCCGGGCTCCCAGAGGAGCGGCAAGAGACCCAGTACTTC. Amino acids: CAGLPEERQETQYF.

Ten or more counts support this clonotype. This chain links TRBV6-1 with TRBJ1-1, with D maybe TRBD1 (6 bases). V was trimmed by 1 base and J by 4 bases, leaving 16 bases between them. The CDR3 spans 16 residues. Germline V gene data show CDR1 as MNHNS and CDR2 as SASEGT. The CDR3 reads CASSEEQGRIGTEAFF. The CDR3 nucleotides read TGTGCCAGCAGTGAAGAGCAGGGGCGAATCGGCACTGAAGCTTTCTTT.

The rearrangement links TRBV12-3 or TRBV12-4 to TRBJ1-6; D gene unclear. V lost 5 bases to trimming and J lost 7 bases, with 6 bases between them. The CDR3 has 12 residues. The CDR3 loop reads CASSAQNSPLHF. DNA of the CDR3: TGTGCCAGCAGTGCACAAAATTCACCCCTCCACTTT.

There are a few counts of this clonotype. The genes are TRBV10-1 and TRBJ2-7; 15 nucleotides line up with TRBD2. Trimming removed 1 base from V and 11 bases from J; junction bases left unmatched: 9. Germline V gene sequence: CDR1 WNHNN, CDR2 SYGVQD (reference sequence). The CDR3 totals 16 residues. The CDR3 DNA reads TGCGCCAGCAGTGAGTTCGACTCCGGGACTAGCGGGAGGAAGTACTTC. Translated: CASSEFDSGTSGRKYF.

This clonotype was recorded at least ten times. The CDR3 DNA reads TGTGCCAGCAGTTCAATAGGGGTTAGCAATCAGCCCCAGCATTTT. Translating gives CASSSIGVSNQPQHF. This chain joins TRBV28 and TRBJ1-5; D might be TRBD1 (5 bases). The V end lost 4 bases, the J end lost 0 bases, and 10 bases lay between the germline ends. The length of the CDR3 is 15 residues. Germline-derived CDR1 and CDR2 are MDHEN and SYDVKM.

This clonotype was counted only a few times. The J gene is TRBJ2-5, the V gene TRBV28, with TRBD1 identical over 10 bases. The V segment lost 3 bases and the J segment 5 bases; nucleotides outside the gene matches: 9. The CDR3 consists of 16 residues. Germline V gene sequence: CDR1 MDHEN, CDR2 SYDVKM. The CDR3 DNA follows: TGTGCCAGCAGTTTTGTCCGGGACAGGGGAAGGGAGACCCAGTACTTC. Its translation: CASSFVRDRGRETQYF.

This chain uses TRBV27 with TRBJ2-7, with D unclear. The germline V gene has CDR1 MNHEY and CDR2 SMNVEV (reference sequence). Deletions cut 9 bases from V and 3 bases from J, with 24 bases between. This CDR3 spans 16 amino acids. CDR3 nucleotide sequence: TGTGCCAGTTCAGAGATAGCCCCCCACAGCCGCTACGAGCAGTACTTC. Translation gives CASSEIAPHSRYEQYF.

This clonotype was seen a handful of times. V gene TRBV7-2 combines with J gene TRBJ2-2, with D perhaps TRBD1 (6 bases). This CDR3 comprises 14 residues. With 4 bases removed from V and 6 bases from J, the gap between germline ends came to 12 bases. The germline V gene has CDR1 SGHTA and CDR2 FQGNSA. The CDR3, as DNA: TGTGCCAGCAGCTACCACAGGGCCGCCGGGGAGCTGTTTTTT. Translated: CASSYHRAAGELFF.

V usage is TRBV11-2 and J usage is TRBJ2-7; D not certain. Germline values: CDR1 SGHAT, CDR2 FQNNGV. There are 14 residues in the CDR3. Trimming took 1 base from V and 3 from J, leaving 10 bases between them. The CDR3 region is CASSLGSLLYEQYF. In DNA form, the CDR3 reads TGTGCCAGCAGCTTAGGATCCCTCCTCTACGAGCAGTACTTC.